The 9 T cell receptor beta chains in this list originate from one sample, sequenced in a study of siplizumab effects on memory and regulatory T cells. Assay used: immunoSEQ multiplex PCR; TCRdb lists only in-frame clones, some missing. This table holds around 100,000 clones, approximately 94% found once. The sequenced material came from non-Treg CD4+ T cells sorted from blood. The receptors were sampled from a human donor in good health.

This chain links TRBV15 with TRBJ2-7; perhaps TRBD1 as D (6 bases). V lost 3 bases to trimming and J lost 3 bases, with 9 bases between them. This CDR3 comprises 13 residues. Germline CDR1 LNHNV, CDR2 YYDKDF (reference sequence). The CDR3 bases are TGTGCCACCAGCAGGACAGGTGGCTACGAGCAGTACTTC. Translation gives CATSRTGGYEQYF.

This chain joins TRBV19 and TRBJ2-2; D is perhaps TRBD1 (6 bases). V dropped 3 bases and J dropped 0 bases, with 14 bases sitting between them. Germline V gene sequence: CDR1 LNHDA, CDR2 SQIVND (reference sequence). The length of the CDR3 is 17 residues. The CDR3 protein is CASSILSGAANTGELFF. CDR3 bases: TGTGCCAGTAGTATTCTCTCAGGGGCGGCGAACACCGGGGAGCTGTTTTTT.

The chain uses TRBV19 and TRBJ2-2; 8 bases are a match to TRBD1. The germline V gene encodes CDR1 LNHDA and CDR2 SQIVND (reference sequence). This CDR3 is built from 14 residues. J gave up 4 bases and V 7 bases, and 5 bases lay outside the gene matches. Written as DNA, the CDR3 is TGTGCCAGTAAGATGGGACAGGCCACCGGGGAGCTGTTTTTT. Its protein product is CASKMGQATGELFF.

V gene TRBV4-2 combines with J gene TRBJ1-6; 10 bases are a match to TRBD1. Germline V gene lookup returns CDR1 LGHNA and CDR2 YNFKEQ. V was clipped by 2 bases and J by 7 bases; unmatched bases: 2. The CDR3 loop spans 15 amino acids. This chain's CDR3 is CASSQPGQGNSPLHF. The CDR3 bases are TGTGCCAGCAGCCAACCGGGACAGGGGAATTCACCCCTCCACTTT.

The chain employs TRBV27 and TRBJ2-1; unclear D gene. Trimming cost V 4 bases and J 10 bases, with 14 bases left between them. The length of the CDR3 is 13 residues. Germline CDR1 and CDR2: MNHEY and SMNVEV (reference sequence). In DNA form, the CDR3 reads TGTGCCAGCAGTTCAGGATTAGGAAACGAGCAGTTCTTC. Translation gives CASSSGLGNEQFF.

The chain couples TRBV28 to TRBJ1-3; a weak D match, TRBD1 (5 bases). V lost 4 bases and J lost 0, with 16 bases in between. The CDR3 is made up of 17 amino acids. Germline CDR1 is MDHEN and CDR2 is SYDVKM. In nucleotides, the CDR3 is TGTGCCAGCAGTTCAGCGATTGAGACAGCCTCTGGAAACACCATATATTTT. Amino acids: CASSSAIETASGNTIYF.

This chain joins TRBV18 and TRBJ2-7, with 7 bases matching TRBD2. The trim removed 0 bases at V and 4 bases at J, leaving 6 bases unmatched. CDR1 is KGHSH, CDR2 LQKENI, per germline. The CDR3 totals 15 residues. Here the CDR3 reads CASSPPASGYYEQYF. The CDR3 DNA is TGTGCCAGCTCACCACCGGCTAGCGGTTATTACGAGCAGTACTTC.

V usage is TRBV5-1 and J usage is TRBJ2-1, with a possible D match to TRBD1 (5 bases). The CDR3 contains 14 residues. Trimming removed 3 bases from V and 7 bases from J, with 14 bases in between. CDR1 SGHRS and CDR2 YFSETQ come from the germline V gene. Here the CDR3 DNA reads TGCGCCAGCAGCTCCCACCCCCAGGGAAATGAGCAGTTCTTC. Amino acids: CASSSHPQGNEQFF. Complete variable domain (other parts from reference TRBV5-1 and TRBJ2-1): KAGVTQTPRYLIKTRGQQVTLSCSPISGHRSVSWYQQTPGQGLQFLFEYFSETQRNKGNFPGRFSGRQFSNSRSEMNVSTLELGDSALYLCASSSHPQGNEQFFGPGTRLTVL.

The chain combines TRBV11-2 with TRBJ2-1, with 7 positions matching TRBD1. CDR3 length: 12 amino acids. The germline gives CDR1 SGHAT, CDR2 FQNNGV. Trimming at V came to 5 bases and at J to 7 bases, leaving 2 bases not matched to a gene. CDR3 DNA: TGTGCCAGCAGCCCGGACAGGAATGAGCAGTTCTTC. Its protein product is CASSPDRNEQFF.